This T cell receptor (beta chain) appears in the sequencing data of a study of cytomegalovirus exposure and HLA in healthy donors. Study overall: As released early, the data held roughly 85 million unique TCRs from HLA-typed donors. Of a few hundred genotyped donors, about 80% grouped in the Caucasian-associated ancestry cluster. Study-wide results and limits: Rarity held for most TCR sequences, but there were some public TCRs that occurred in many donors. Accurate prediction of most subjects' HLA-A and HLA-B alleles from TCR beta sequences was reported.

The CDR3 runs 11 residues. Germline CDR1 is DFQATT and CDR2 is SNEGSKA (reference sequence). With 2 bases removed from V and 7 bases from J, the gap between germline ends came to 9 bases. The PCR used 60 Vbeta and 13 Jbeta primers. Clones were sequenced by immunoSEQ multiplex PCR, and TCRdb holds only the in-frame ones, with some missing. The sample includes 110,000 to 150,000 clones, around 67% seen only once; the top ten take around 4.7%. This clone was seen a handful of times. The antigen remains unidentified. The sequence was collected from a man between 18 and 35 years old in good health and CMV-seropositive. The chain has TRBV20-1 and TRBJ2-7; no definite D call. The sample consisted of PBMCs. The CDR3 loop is CSARSVSEQYF. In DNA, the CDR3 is TGCAGTGCTAGATCGGTGTCGGAGCAGTACTTC.